A selection of T cell receptor beta chains follows, all from one sample in a study of blood T cell repertoires in COVID-19. Measured with immunoSEQ multiplex PCR; TCRdb has only the in-frame clones, and not every one. The sample records some 120,000 clones, approximately 82% being singletons. The source material was peripheral blood. The source of these receptors is a man aged 25-40 years with acute or convalescent COVID-19. The CDR3 runs from the conserved cysteine through the conserved F or W. The order of the fields is clone size, D gene, V gene, J gene, CDR3 DNA, CDR3 protein. D genes are given only for firm matches. A clone size is listed for some rows: how often the clone was seen (once, few, many), or a class if it is expanded.

clone_size: NA; d_call: TRBD1; v_call: TRBV3-1/TRBV3-2; j_call: TRBJ1-6; cdr3_nt: TGTGCCAGCAGCCAAACAGGACAGGGAGATTCACCCCTCCACTTT; cdr3_aa: CASSQTGQGDSPLHF
clone_size: NA; d_call: NA; v_call: TRBV7-3; j_call: TRBJ2-1; cdr3_nt: TGTGCCAGCAGCTTAAGGGTCCAGACTACCTACAATGAGCAGTTCTTC; cdr3_aa: CASSLRVQTTYNEQFF
clone_size: NA; d_call: NA; v_call: TRBV18; j_call: TRBJ1-2; cdr3_nt: TGTGCCAGCTCACCACCGTTGGGTGAGGGTGGCTACACCTTC; cdr3_aa: CASSPPLGEGGYTF
clone_size: NA; d_call: NA; v_call: TRBV3-1/TRBV3-2; j_call: TRBJ1-2; cdr3_nt: TGTGCCAGCAGCCAAGTCAGGGCCGCCTCGAGCTACACCTTC; cdr3_aa: CASSQVRAASSYTF
clone_size: NA; d_call: TRBD2; v_call: TRBV6-5; j_call: TRBJ2-3; cdr3_nt: TGTGCCAGCGGGAGGGCAGATACGCAGTATTTT; cdr3_aa: CASGRADTQYF
clone_size: NA; d_call: NA; v_call: TRBV27; j_call: TRBJ1-1; cdr3_nt: TGTGCCAGCAGTTTTATTGGACGGGGGGACACTGAAGCTTTCTTT; cdr3_aa: CASSFIGRGDTEAFF
clone_size: NA; d_call: NA; v_call: TRBV5-1; j_call: TRBJ2-3; cdr3_nt: TGCGCCAGCAGCTTCGCGGGAATTAGCACAGATACGCAGTATTTT; cdr3_aa: CASSFAGISTDTQYF
clone_size: NA; d_call: NA; v_call: TRBV30; j_call: TRBJ1-1; cdr3_nt: TGTGCCTGCGCCCTTGGCCCGAACACTGAAGCTTTCTTT; cdr3_aa: CACALGPNTEAFF
clone_size: NA; d_call: NA; v_call: TRBV5-1; j_call: TRBJ2-4; cdr3_nt: TGCGCCAGCAGCTTGGATTTCGGGCCCGGGGGCAAAAACATTCAGTACTTC; cdr3_aa: CASSLDFGPGGKNIQYF
clone_size: once; d_call: NA; v_call: TRBV12-3/TRBV12-4; j_call: TRBJ1-5; cdr3_nt: TGTGCCAGCAGTTTAGATAGACTTCAGCCCCAGCATTTT; cdr3_aa: CASSLDRLQPQHF
clone_size: NA; d_call: TRBD1; v_call: TRBV5-1; j_call: TRBJ2-1; cdr3_nt: TGCGCCAGCAGCTCCCGGGACAGGTTTGAGAATGAGCAGTTCTTC; cdr3_aa: CASSSRDRFENEQFF
clone_size: few; d_call: NA; v_call: TRBV5-6; j_call: TRBJ1-1; cdr3_nt: TGTGCCAGCAGCTTGAGGGGCCTGAACACTGAAGCTTTCTTT; cdr3_aa: CASSLRGLNTEAFF
clone_size: NA; d_call: TRBD1; v_call: TRBV15; j_call: TRBJ1-2; cdr3_nt: TGTGCCACCAGCAGAGTGGACAGGGCGGTAGGGGGCTACACCTTC; cdr3_aa: CATSRVDRAVGGYTF
clone_size: NA; d_call: NA; v_call: TRBV27; j_call: TRBJ2-1; cdr3_nt: TGTGCCAGCAGTTTATGGGCGGGGGCGTATGAGCAGTTCTTC; cdr3_aa: CASSLWAGAYEQFF
clone_size: NA; d_call: TRBD1; v_call: TRBV9; j_call: TRBJ2-7; cdr3_nt: TGTGCCAGCAGCGCCCGGACAGGGATCTCCTACGAGCAGTACTTC; cdr3_aa: CASSARTGISYEQYF
clone_size: NA; d_call: TRBD1; v_call: TRBV6-5; j_call: TRBJ1-4; cdr3_nt: TGTGCCAGCAGTTTACTCTCCAGGGGGGAACTGTTTTTT; cdr3_aa: CASSLLSRGELFF
clone_size: NA; d_call: TRBD1; v_call: TRBV29-1; j_call: TRBJ1-1; cdr3_nt: TGCAGCTTCGAGACAGGGGACACTGAAGCTTTCTTT; cdr3_aa: CSFETGDTEAFF
clone_size: NA; d_call: NA; v_call: TRBV7-3; j_call: TRBJ2-5; cdr3_nt: TGTGCCAGCAGCCAAGACTACAAAGAGACCCAGTACTTC; cdr3_aa: CASSQDYKETQYF
clone_size: NA; d_call: TRBD1; v_call: TRBV9; j_call: TRBJ2-5; cdr3_nt: TGTGCCAGCAGCGCAGGGGGCTCCACGACCCAAGAGACCCAGTACTTC; cdr3_aa: CASSAGGSTTQETQYF
clone_size: once; d_call: NA; v_call: TRBV12-3/TRBV12-4; j_call: TRBJ1-1; cdr3_nt: TGTGCCAGCAGTTTTGAGGGAGTTGAAGCTTTCTTT; cdr3_aa: CASSFEGVEAFF
clone_size: NA; d_call: TRBD2; v_call: TRBV10-3; j_call: TRBJ2-1; cdr3_nt: TGTGCCATCAGTGAAACTATAGCGGGAGGGGATTACAATGAGCAGTTCTTC; cdr3_aa: CAISETIAGGDYNEQFF
clone_size: NA; d_call: NA; v_call: TRBV23-1; j_call: TRBJ2-1; cdr3_nt: TGCGCCAGCAGTCACCCCAGAGGCCTCCGAGAGCAGTTCTTC; cdr3_aa: CASSHPRGLREQFF
clone_size: NA; d_call: NA; v_call: TRBV27; j_call: TRBJ1-4; cdr3_nt: TGTGCCAGCAGTACCCGGGGGTATGAAAAACTGTTTTTT; cdr3_aa: CASSTRGYEKLFF
clone_size: NA; d_call: TRBD1; v_call: TRBV4-2; j_call: TRBJ1-2; cdr3_nt: TGTGCCAGCAGCCAAGATACGGAGACAGGGGCCGGCTACACCTTC; cdr3_aa: CASSQDTETGAGYTF
clone_size: NA; d_call: TRBD1; v_call: TRBV10-3; j_call: TRBJ2-5; cdr3_nt: TGTGCCATCAGAACAGAAGACAGGGGAGAGACCCAGTACTTC; cdr3_aa: CAIRTEDRGETQYF
clone_size: NA; d_call: TRBD2; v_call: TRBV19; j_call: TRBJ2-1; cdr3_nt: TGTGCCAGTAGTATCGGCGGGAGCCCTTCCTACAATGAGCAGTTCTTC; cdr3_aa: CASSIGGSPSYNEQFF
clone_size: NA; d_call: TRBD2; v_call: TRBV4-1; j_call: TRBJ2-5; cdr3_nt: TGCGCCAGCAGCCCGGGAGGACTCGGGACTAGCGCTTTCCAAGAGACCCAGTACTTC; cdr3_aa: CASSPGGLGTSAFQETQYF
clone_size: NA; d_call: NA; v_call: TRBV3-1/TRBV3-2; j_call: TRBJ1-2; cdr3_nt: TGTGCCAGCAGCCAAGATTTTGGGGGGGGCTATGGCTACACCTTC; cdr3_aa: CASSQDFGGGYGYTF
clone_size: NA; d_call: TRBD1; v_call: TRBV4-1; j_call: TRBJ2-2; cdr3_nt: TGCGCCAGCAGCCACCCGGGACAGGGGGACACCGGGGAGCTGTTTTTT; cdr3_aa: CASSHPGQGDTGELFF
clone_size: NA; d_call: TRBD2; v_call: TRBV3-1/TRBV3-2; j_call: TRBJ2-1; cdr3_nt: TGTGCCAGCAGCCCACCACTGGGACTAGCGGGAGGCCTTTACAATGAGCAGTTCTTC; cdr3_aa: CASSPPLGLAGGLYNEQFF
clone_size: NA; d_call: TRBD2; v_call: TRBV11-3; j_call: TRBJ2-1; cdr3_nt: TGTGCCAGCAGCCCGAGGAGCGGGAGCTCCTACAATGAGCAGTTCTTC; cdr3_aa: CASSPRSGSSYNEQFF
clone_size: NA; d_call: TRBD1; v_call: TRBV3-1/TRBV3-2; j_call: TRBJ1-5; cdr3_nt: TGTGCCAGCAGTCACACAGGGGGCCGTCAGCCCCAGCATTTT; cdr3_aa: CASSHTGGRQPQHF
clone_size: NA; d_call: TRBD1; v_call: TRBV15; j_call: TRBJ1-6; cdr3_nt: TGTGCCACCAGCAGAGATTCCGGACAGGGATCACCCCTCCACTTT; cdr3_aa: CATSRDSGQGSPLHF
clone_size: once; d_call: TRBD1; v_call: TRBV7-2; j_call: TRBJ2-5; cdr3_nt: TGTGCCAGCAGCTTAGCCCAGACAGGGGGCCAAGAGACCCAGTACTTC; cdr3_aa: CASSLAQTGGQETQYF
clone_size: NA; d_call: TRBD1; v_call: TRBV28; j_call: TRBJ1-5; cdr3_nt: TGTGCCAGCAGTTCTACAGGGGGAGTAGGTCAGCCCCAGCATTTT; cdr3_aa: CASSSTGGVGQPQHF
clone_size: NA; d_call: TRBD2; v_call: TRBV11-3; j_call: TRBJ2-3; cdr3_nt: TGTGCCAGCAGCTTCGGGGGGACTCTCACAGATACGCAGTATTTT; cdr3_aa: CASSFGGTLTDTQYF
clone_size: once; d_call: NA; v_call: TRBV7-3; j_call: TRBJ1-6; cdr3_nt: TGTGCCAGCAGCTACGACAGGCATAATTCACCCCTCCACTTT; cdr3_aa: CASSYDRHNSPLHF
clone_size: once; d_call: TRBD2; v_call: TRBV9; j_call: TRBJ2-1; cdr3_nt: TGTGCCAGCAGCGTCAACCCAGCGGGGGTGAAGGGGAGTAATGAGCAGTTCTTC; cdr3_aa: CASSVNPAGVKGSNEQFF
clone_size: few; d_call: NA; v_call: TRBV23-1; j_call: TRBJ1-2; cdr3_nt: TGCGCCAGCAGTCAAGGGAGGGGGAGGGGCTACACCTTC; cdr3_aa: CASSQGRGRGYTF
clone_size: NA; d_call: NA; v_call: TRBV11-2; j_call: TRBJ1-4; cdr3_nt: TGTGCCAGCAGCCGTACGGGCAGGGTTGGTGAAAAACTGTTTTTT; cdr3_aa: CASSRTGRVGEKLFF
clone_size: NA; d_call: NA; v_call: TRBV7-8; j_call: TRBJ2-3; cdr3_nt: TGTGCCAGCAGCTTCCTTCTAGGAAGCACAGATACGCAGTATTTT; cdr3_aa: CASSFLLGSTDTQYF
clone_size: NA; d_call: NA; v_call: TRBV11-2; j_call: TRBJ1-6; cdr3_nt: TGTGCCAGCAGCTTAACCGGGAGCTCCTATAATTCACCCCTCCACTTT; cdr3_aa: CASSLTGSSYNSPLHF
clone_size: NA; d_call: NA; v_call: TRBV4-3; j_call: TRBJ1-4; cdr3_nt: TGCGCCAGCAGCCAAGTGTTCAGAACGGAAAAACTGTTTTTT; cdr3_aa: CASSQVFRTEKLFF
clone_size: NA; d_call: TRBD1; v_call: TRBV9; j_call: TRBJ1-4; cdr3_nt: TGTGCCAGCAGCGTTTCATCTGGAGGGGGCCCCCCTTGGGATTTT; cdr3_aa: CASSVSSGGGPPWDF
clone_size: NA; d_call: NA; v_call: TRBV20-1; j_call: TRBJ1-2; cdr3_nt: TGCAGTGCTCCGGAGCAGAGTGGCTACACCTTC; cdr3_aa: CSAPEQSGYTF
clone_size: NA; d_call: NA; v_call: TRBV12-3/TRBV12-4; j_call: TRBJ1-1; cdr3_nt: TGTGCCAGCGGTAAAACGAGGAACACTGAAGCTTTCTTT; cdr3_aa: CASGKTRNTEAFF
clone_size: few; d_call: TRBD1; v_call: TRBV15; j_call: TRBJ2-7; cdr3_nt: TGTGCCACCAGCGCGAGAACCGGGACAGATTCCTCTTTC; cdr3_aa: CATSARTGTDSSF
clone_size: NA; d_call: NA; v_call: TRBV7-2; j_call: TRBJ2-1; cdr3_nt: TGTGCCAGCAGCTTAATAGCCCCCTACAATGAGCAGTTCTTC; cdr3_aa: CASSLIAPYNEQFF
clone_size: NA; d_call: TRBD1; v_call: TRBV2; j_call: TRBJ2-1; cdr3_nt: TGTGCCAGCAGTGCTGACAGGGGGCACTACAATGAGCAGTTCTTC; cdr3_aa: CASSADRGHYNEQFF
clone_size: once; d_call: NA; v_call: TRBV27; j_call: TRBJ1-6; cdr3_nt: TGTGCCAGCAGTTTAATGAGACAGGTGAATTCACCCCTCCACTTT; cdr3_aa: CASSLMRQVNSPLHF
clone_size: NA; d_call: NA; v_call: TRBV9; j_call: TRBJ1-3; cdr3_nt: TGTGCCAGCAGCGTAGAGTGGAGTCCGAACTCTGGAAACACCATATATTTT; cdr3_aa: CASSVEWSPNSGNTIYF
clone_size: NA; d_call: NA; v_call: TRBV3-1/TRBV3-2; j_call: TRBJ2-1; cdr3_nt: TGTGCCAGCAGCCAACAGGTACTTACCTCCTACAATGAGCAGTTCTTC; cdr3_aa: CASSQQVLTSYNEQFF
clone_size: NA; d_call: NA; v_call: TRBV5-4; j_call: TRBJ2-2; cdr3_nt: TGTGCCAGCAGCTTGCGGCAGGCCGGGGAGCTGTTTTTT; cdr3_aa: CASSLRQAGELFF
clone_size: NA; d_call: TRBD2; v_call: TRBV6-5; j_call: TRBJ2-1; cdr3_nt: TGTGCCAGCACCGCAGGGGGACTAGCCAGCAATGAGCAGTTCTTC; cdr3_aa: CASTAGGLASNEQFF
clone_size: once; d_call: TRBD1; v_call: TRBV7-9; j_call: TRBJ1-6; cdr3_nt: TGTGCCAGCAGCTTAGCAGGGACAGGACATTCACCCCTCCACTTT; cdr3_aa: CASSLAGTGHSPLHF